This TCR beta chain was captured by sequencing in a study of T cells in Graves' hyperthyroidism and ophthalmopathy. The study defined stable Graves' hyperthyroidism as no ophthalmopathy progression within 18 months. Uncontrolled infection, other autoimmune disease, pregnancy or lactation barred patients from enrollment. Every diagnosis used clinical symptoms, serum thyroxine and TRAb, thyroid ultrasound and orbital computed tomography. This clonotype was seen ten or more times. The junction departs from germline at one end; a sequencing error may be responsible. Researchers took RNA transcripts and amplified the TCR beta CDR3 regions from them. The study used the HTBI primer set for a first-round RT-PCR of the TCR CDR3. One entry per CDR3 protein, called by TCRdb with MiXCR from the multiplex PCR reads. The sample lists under 700,000 distinct CDR3 sequences; about 45% were seen once. The CDR3 extends over 16 amino acids. Germline-derived CDR1 and CDR2 are LNHNV and YYDKDF (reference sequence).

The J gene is TRBJ1-3, the V gene TRBV15; a weak D match, TRBD1 (6 bases). Sequencing was performed on peripheral blood or thyroid tissue (not recorded which). This receptor was taken from a woman under 30 with Graves' hyperthyroidism. This chain's CDR3 is CATNRVTGAVGNTIYF. The CDR3 region has the DNA TGTGCCACCAACAGAGTAACGGGGGCGGTCGGAAACACCATATATTTT.